These T cell receptor beta chains were read from a single sample in a study of PD-L1 blockade in urothelial cancer. This table comes from immunoSEQ multiplex PCR, and its TCRdb copy is limited to in-frame clones, with some not included. Of about 22,000 clones in the sample, under 95% were seen once. The specimen comprised PBMCs, sampled around atezolizumab (anti-PD-L1) treatment. The receptor set was obtained from a woman aged 55-70 years with urothelial cancer. Both conserved end residues are part of each CDR3. D genes are given only for firm matches. Clone size is shown for a subset of rows, as once, few, many or a class of expanded clone.

>TRBV9|.|.|TRBJ2-7
TGTGCCAGCAGCGTAGAGGGGGTGGGGCCCTACGAGCAGTACTTC
CASSVEGVGPYEQYF
>TRBV18|.|.|TRBJ1-5
TGTGCCAGCTCACCCGGCCAGGCCGGGGGCAATCAGCCCCAGCATTTT
CASSPGQAGGNQPQHF
>TRBV6-1|TRBD1|.|TRBJ1-5
TGTGCCAGCAGTGTTGGGACAGCAAGCAATCAGCCCCAGCATTTT
CASSVGTASNQPQHF
>TRBV11-2|.|.|TRBJ2-3
TGTGCCAGCAGCAAGACCTGGACAGCAAGCACAGATACGCAGTATTTT
CASSKTWTASTDTQYF
>TRBV28|.|.|TRBJ1-5
TGTGCCAGCAGTTTATCCCTCGTCGGCAATCAGCCCCAGCATTTT
CASSLSLVGNQPQHF
>TRBV4-2|.|.|TRBJ1-2
TGTGCCAGCAGCCAAGATCAAAGCTCGGGCTATGGCTACACCTTC
CASSQDQSSGYGYTF
>TRBV6-5|TRBD1|once|TRBJ1-2
TGTGCCAGCAGTTATCTCGGACAGGGAACAGACTATGGCTACACCTTC
CASSYLGQGTDYGYTF
>TRBV2|TRBD1|.|TRBJ1-1
TGTGCCAGCAGTGTGGAGGGGGCGTACACTGAAGCTTTCTTT
CASSVEGAYTEAFF
>TRBV11-3|.|.|TRBJ2-2
TGTGCCAGCAGCCGGGGGACGAACACCGGGGAGCTGTTTTTT
CASSRGTNTGELFF
>TRBV2|TRBD1|.|TRBJ1-2
TGTGCCAGCAGCGGGACAGGGGGTTATGGCTACACCTTC
CASSGTGGYGYTF
>TRBV29-1|.|.|TRBJ1-4
TGCAGCGCGCGACCGAGCGGGGGCGAAAAACTGTTTTTT
CSARPSGGEKLFF
>TRBV6-5|TRBD2|.|TRBJ2-3
TGTGCCAGCAGTTACGCGGGGGTAGATACGCAGTATTTT
CASSYAGVDTQYF
>TRBV5-6|TRBD1|.|TRBJ2-7
TGTGCCAGCAGCTCTGACAGGGCGGAGCAGTACTTC
CASSSDRAEQYF
>TRBV12-5|.|.|TRBJ1-2
TGTGCTAGTGGTTTGGGAAGGGGTCGTACCACGGACTATGGCTACACCTTC
CASGLGRGRTTDYGYTF
>TRBV28|TRBD2|.|TRBJ2-2
TGTGCCAGCAGTTTAGCTAGCGGGGTAAACACCGGGGAGCTGTTTTTT
CASSLASGVNTGELFF
>TRBV15|.|.|TRBJ1-2
TGTGCCACCAGCACACCCTGGGGGGATGGCTACACCTTC
CATSTPWGDGYTF
>TRBV27|TRBD2|.|TRBJ2-7
TGTGCCAGCACGGGGACTAGCGGATTCGAGCAGTACTTC
CASTGTSGFEQYF